Here is one TCR beta chain with its context. This entry comes from a study of blood T cells in healthy people across ages. The CDR3 consists of 13 residues. CDR1 MDHEN and CDR2 SYDVKM come from the germline V gene. V dropped 9 bases and J dropped 6 bases, with 17 bases sitting between them. Sample-barcoded 5' priming and a J-beta primer mix drove a second PCR of roughly 6 to 12 cycles. From the 5' RACE reads, TCRdb called clonotypes with MiXCR, one entry per CDR3 protein. The data hold roughly 1.9 million distinct CDR3 sequences, with 30% to 40% observed a single time. The TCR was taken from a human donor in good health. The J gene is TRBJ1-2, the V gene TRBV28, with D possibly TRBD1 on 6 matching bases. Sequencing input: blood. The CDR3 region has the DNA TGTGCCAGTCGACAGGCCGGGGGCCATGGCTACACCTTC. It is translated as CASRQAGGHGYTF.